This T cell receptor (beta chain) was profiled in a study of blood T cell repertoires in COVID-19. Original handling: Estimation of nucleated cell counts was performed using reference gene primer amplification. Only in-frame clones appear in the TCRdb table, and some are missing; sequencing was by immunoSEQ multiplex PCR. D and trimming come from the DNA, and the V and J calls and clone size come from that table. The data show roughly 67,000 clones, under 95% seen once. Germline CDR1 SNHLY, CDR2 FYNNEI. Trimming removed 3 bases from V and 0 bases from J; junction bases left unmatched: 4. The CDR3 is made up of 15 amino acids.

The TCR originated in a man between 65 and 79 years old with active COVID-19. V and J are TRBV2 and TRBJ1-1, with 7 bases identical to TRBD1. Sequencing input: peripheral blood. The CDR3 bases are TGTGCCAGCAGTGAGTCAGGGGGGCTGAACACTGAAGCTTTCTTT. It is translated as CASSESGGLNTEAFF.